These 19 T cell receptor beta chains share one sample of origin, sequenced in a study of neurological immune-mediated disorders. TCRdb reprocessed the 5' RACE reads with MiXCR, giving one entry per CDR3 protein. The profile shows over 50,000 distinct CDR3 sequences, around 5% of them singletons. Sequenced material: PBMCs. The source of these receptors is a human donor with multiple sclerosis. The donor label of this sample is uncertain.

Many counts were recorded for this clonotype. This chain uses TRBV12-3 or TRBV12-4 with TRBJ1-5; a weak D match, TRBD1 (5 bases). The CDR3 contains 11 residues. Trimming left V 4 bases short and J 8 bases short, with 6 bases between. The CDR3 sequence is CASSSGKPQHF. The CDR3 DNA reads TGTGCCAGCAGTTCAGGGAAGCCCCAGCATTTT.

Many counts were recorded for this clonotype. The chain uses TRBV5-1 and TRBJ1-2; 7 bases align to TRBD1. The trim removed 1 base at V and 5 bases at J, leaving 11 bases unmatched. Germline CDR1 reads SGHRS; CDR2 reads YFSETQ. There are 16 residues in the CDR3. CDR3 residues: CASSLFGDREGYGYTF. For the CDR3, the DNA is TGCGCCAGCAGCTTGTTCGGCGACAGGGAAGGGTATGGCTACACCTTC.

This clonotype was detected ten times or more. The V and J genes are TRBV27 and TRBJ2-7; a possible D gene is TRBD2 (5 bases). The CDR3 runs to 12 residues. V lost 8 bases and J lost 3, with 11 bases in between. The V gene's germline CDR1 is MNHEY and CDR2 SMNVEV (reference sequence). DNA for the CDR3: TGTGCCAGCCATAACGGGAACTACGAGCAGTACTTC. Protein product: CASHNGNYEQYF.

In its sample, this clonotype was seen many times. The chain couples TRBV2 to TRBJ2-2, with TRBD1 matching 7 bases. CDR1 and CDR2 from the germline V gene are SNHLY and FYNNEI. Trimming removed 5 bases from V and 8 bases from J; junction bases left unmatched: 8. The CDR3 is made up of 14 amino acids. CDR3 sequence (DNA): TGTGCCAGCAGTCGAACAGGGGACCTGGGGGAGCTGTTTTTT. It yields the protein CASSRTGDLGELFF.

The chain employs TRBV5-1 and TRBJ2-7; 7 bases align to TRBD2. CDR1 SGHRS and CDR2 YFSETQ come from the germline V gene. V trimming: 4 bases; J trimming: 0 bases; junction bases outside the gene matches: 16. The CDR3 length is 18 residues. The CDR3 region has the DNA TGCGCCAGCAGCACCCACCGCCCGACTAGCTGGAGCTCCTACGAGCAGTACTTC. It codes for CASSTHRPTSWSSYEQYF.

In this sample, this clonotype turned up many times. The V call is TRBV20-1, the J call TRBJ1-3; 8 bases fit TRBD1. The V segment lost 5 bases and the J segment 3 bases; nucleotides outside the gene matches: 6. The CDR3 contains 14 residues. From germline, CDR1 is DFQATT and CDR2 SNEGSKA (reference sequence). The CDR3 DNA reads TGCAGTGCTGCCCGGACAGGGAATGGAAACACCATATATTTT. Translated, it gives CSAARTGNGNTIYF.

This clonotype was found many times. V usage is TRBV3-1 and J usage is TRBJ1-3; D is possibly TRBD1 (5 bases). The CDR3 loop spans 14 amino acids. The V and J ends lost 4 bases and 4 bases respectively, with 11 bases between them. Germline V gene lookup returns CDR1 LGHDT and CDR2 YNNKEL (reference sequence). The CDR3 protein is CASSLGTGGNTIYF. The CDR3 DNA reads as TGTGCCAGCAGCCTCGGGACGGGAGGAAACACCATATATTTT. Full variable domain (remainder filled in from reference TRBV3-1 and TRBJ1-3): DTAVSQTPKYLVTQMGNDKSIKCEQNLGHDTMYWYKQDSKKFLKIMFSYNNKELIINETVPNRFSPKSPDKAHLNLHINSLELGDSAVYFCASSLGTGGNTIYFGEGSWLTVV.

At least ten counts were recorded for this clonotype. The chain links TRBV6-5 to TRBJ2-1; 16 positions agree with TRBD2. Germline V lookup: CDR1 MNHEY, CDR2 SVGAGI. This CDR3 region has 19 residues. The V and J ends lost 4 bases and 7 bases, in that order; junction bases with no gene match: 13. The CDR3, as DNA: TGTGCCAGCAGTTTCGGGACTAGCGGGGGGGCAGGGCGGTTGAATGAGCAGTTCTTC. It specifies CASSFGTSGGAGRLNEQFF.

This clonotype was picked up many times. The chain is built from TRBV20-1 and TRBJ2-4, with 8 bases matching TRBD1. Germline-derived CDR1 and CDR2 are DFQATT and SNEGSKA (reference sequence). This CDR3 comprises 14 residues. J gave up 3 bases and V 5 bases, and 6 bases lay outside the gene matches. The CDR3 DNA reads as TGCAGTGCTCTCCGGACAGGGATCAAAAACATTCAGTACTTC. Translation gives CSALRTGIKNIQYF.

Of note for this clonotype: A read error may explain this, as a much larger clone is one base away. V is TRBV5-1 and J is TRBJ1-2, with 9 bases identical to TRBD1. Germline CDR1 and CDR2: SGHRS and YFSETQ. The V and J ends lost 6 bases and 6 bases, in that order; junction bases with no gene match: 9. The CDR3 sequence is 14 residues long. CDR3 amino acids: CASNHPDRGNGYTF. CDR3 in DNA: TGCGCCAGCAACCACCCGGACAGGGGAAATGGCTACACCTTC.

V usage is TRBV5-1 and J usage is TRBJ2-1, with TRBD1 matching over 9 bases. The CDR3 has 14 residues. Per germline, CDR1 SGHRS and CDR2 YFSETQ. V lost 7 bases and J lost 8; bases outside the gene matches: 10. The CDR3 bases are TGCGCCAGCGAAGGACAGGGGATGGGCGATGAGCAGTTCTTC. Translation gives CASEGQGMGDEQFF.

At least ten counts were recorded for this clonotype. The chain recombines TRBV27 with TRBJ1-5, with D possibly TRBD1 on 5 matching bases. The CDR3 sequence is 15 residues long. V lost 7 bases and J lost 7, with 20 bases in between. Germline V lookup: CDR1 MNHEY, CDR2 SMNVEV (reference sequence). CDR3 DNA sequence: TGTGCCAGCATGACAGCGGGGGGTTTTCAGCAGCCCCAGCATTTT. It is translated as CASMTAGGFQQPQHF.

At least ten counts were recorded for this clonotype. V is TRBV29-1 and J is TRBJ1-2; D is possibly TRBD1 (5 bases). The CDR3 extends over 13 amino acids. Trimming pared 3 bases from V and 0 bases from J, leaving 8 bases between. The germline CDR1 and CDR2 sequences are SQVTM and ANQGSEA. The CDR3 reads CSVDRGPNYGYTF. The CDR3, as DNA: TGCAGCGTTGATAGGGGTCCTAACTATGGCTACACCTTC. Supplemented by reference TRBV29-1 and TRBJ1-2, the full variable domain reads SAVISQKPSRDICQRGTSLTIQCQVDSQVTMMFWYRQQPGQSLTLIATANQGSEATYESGFVIDKFPISRPNLTFSTLTVSNMSPEDSSIYLCSVDRGPNYGYTFGSGTRLTVV.

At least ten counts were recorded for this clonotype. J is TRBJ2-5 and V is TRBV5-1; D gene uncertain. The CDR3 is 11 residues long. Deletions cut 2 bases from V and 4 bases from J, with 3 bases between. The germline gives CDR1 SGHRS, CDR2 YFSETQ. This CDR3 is CASSFVETQYF. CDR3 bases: TGCGCCAGCAGCTTTGTAGAGACCCAGTACTTC.

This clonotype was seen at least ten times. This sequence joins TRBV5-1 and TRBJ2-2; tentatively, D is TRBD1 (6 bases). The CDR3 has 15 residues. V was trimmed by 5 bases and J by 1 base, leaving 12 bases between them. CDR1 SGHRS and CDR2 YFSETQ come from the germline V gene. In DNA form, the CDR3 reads TGCGCCAGCAGGCCCCAGGGGAAGAACACCGGGGAGCTGTTTTTT. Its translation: CASRPQGKNTGELFF.

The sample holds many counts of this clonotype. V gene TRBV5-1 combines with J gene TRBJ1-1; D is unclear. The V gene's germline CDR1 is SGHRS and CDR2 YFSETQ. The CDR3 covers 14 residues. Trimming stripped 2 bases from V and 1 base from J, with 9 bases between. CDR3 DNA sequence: TGCGCCAGCAGCTTCGACGGGGAGAACACTGAAGCTTTCTTT. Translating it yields CASSFDGENTEAFF.

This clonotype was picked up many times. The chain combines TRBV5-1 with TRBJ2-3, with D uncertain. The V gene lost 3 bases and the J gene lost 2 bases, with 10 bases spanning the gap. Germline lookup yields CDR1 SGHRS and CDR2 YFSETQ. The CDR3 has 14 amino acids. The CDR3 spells CASSSGGFTDTQYF. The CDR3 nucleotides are TGCGCCAGCAGCTCAGGCGGATTCACAGATACGCAGTATTTT.

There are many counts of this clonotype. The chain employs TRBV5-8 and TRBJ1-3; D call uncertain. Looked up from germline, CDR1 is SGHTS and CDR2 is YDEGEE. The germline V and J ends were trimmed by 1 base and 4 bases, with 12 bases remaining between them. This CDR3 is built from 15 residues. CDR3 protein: CASSLFRSRGNTIYF. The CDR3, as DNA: TGTGCCAGCAGCTTGTTCCGATCGAGGGGAAACACCATATATTTT.

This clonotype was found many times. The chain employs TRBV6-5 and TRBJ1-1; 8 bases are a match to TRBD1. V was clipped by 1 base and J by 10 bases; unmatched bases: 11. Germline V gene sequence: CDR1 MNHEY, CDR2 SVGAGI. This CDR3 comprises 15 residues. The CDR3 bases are TGTGCCAGCAGTTACTTTACAACAGGGGGAATTAGAGCTTTCTTT. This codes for CASSYFTTGGIRAFF.